This TCR beta chain was retrieved from a study of cytomegalovirus exposure and HLA in healthy donors. CDR3 length: 15 amino acids. From germline, CDR1 is SEHNR and CDR2 FQNEAQ (reference sequence). With 5 bases removed from V and 10 bases from J, the gap between germline ends came to 20 bases. Whole-study findings and limits: Analyses of presence/absence relied on an assumption of roughly uniform sequencing depth across donors.

For this clone: The antigen remains unidentified.

PCR employed 60 Vbeta and 13 Jbeta primers. TCRdb's table, derived via immunoSEQ multiplex PCR, lists solely in-frame clones and lacks some. This repertoire shows about 200,000 clones, 83% found once; its top ten account for just over 1.4%. The sequence came from a girl aged 5 to 17 in good health and CMV-seronegative. The specimen was PBMCs. J is TRBJ1-4 and V is TRBV7-9, with D possibly matching TRBD1 (6 bases). Here the CDR3 reads CASSDTGMPSGKLFF. DNA of the CDR3: TGTGCCAGCAGCGACACAGGGATGCCAAGTGGAAAACTGTTTTTT.